These 8 T cell receptor beta chains originate from one sample sequenced in a study of blood T cell repertoires in COVID-19. TCRdb's table, derived via immunoSEQ multiplex PCR, lists solely in-frame clones and lacks some. The repertoire includes 150,000 to 200,000 clones, about four fifths of them detected once, and around 7% sits in the top ten. Sequencing used PBMCs or T cells enriched from blood (not recorded which). Receptors were obtained from a man aged 40-49 years who had recovered from COVID-19.

This chain links TRBV5-5 with TRBJ1-1; D perhaps matches TRBD1 (5 bases). Germline CDR1 is SGHKS and CDR2 is YYEKEE (reference sequence). This CDR3 comprises 14 residues. Trimming pared 4 bases from V and 1 base from J, leaving 11 bases between. The CDR3 region is CASSPGGENTEAFF. The CDR3 region has the DNA TGTGCCAGCAGCCCCGGGGGGGAGAACACTGAAGCTTTCTTT.

The chain couples TRBV7-2 to TRBJ1-3; D not resolved. V gave up 0 bases and J gave up 4 bases, with 13 bases separating them. Germline loops: CDR1 SGHTA, CDR2 FQGNSA. The CDR3 totals 16 residues. CDR3 in DNA: TGTGCCAGCAGCTTAGCGGGAGGGTTGTTAGGAAACACCATATATTTT. Protein product: CASSLAGGLLGNTIYF.

The rearrangement uses TRBV30 and TRBJ1-2; D perhaps matches TRBD1 (6 bases). Germline V gene lookup returns CDR1 GTSNPN and CDR2 SVGIG (reference sequence). This CDR3 contains 13 residues. Trimming shortened V by 3 bases and J by 1 base, and 9 bases separated the two germline ends. The CDR3, as DNA: TGTGCCTGGAGGAGGGACAATAACTATGGCTACACCTTC. This encodes CAWRRDNNYGYTF. The variable domain in full, with the rest retrieved from reference TRBV30 and TRBJ1-2, is SQTIHQWPATLVQPVGSPLSLECTVEGTSNPNLYWYRQAAGRGLQLLFYSVGIGQISSEVPQNLSASRPQDRQFILSSKKLLLSDSGFYLCAWRRDNNYGYTFGSGTRLTVV.

V usage is TRBV21-1 and J usage is TRBJ2-3; no check of the table's D call, TRBD1, against the DNA was made. TRBV21-1 is given as a pseudogene. The CDR3 is made up of 14 amino acids. The CDR3 sequence: CASTHRQNTDTQYF. CDR3 sequence (DNA): TGTGCCAGCACCCACAGACAGAACACAGATACGCAGTATTTT.

The rearrangement uses TRBV6-1 and TRBJ2-3; TRBD1 matches 10 bases. Trimming took 4 bases from V and 1 from J; bases not matched to a gene: 8. CDR1 is MNHNS and CDR2 is SASEGT in the germline V gene. The CDR3 spans 17 residues. In DNA form, the CDR3 reads TGTGCCAGCAGTGGGGGACAGGGGCTACCAGGCACAGATACGCAGTATTTT. It translates to CASSGGQGLPGTDTQYF.

CDR3 region: CASSPGTPSYEQYF. The CDR3 coding sequence is TGTGCCAGCTCCCCCGGGACACCATCCTACGAGCAGTACTTC. V and J are TRBV18 and TRBJ2-7; D is possibly TRBD1 (6 bases). V dropped 6 bases and J dropped 1 base, with 13 bases sitting between them. Germline loops: CDR1 KGHSH, CDR2 LQKENI. The CDR3 extends over 14 amino acids.

This clone came up a few times. CDR3 protein: CAWSVPPGDGYTF. Written as DNA, the CDR3 is TGTGCCTGGAGTGTACCCCCCGGGGATGGCTACACCTTC. V is TRBV30 and J is TRBJ1-2; unclear D gene. V was trimmed by 0 bases and J by 6 bases, leaving 11 bases between them. The germline CDR1 and CDR2 sequences are GTSNPN and SVGIG (reference sequence). The CDR3 has 13 residues.

The CDR3 coding sequence is TGTGCCAGCAGCTTGACAGGGGTTTATTACTACACCTTC. It translates to CASSLTGVYYYTF. This chain connects TRBV5-6 to TRBJ1-2; TRBD1 agrees at 7 bases. The CDR3 loop spans 13 amino acids. CDR1 SGHDT and CDR2 YYEEEE come from the germline V gene. With V trimmed by 1 base and J by 10 bases, 7 bases remained unmatched.